This TCR beta chain was sequenced during a study of beta chain features in type 1 diabetes. As for the study in general: Patients were similar to healthy donors in age and gender (as well as in cell yields). Taken together, all samples contributed around 100,000,000 examined sorted cells.

Investigators reverse transcribed all isolated RNA, so they sequenced expressed TCRB transcripts. This table comes from immunoSEQ multiplex PCR, and its TCRdb copy is limited to in-frame clones, with some not included. This repertoire shows 130,000 or so clones, around 15% found once; its top ten account for roughly 2.6%. CDR3 length equals 18 residues. V lost 4 bases and J lost 5; bases outside the gene matches: 14. Germline lookup yields CDR1 SEHNR and CDR2 FQNEAQ (reference sequence). This clone was found a few times. Its cognate antigen is unknown. Other DNA sequences of this sample code for an identical CDR3. Cells sorted by CD45RO/CCR7/CD25/CD127/CD95/CD27 comprised CD4+ naive, central memory, regulatory and stem cell-like memory cells. Study-wide points: Moderately but significantly shorter TCRB CDR3s were found in Type 1 diabetes patients in all four CD4+ subsets. Any HLA-type effect on TCRB rearrangement remained unresolved here.

Sequenced sample: central memory CD4+ T cells from blood. The receptor was isolated from a man between 18 and 29 years old with type 1 diabetes. The J gene is TRBJ2-1, the V gene TRBV7-9; 10 bases are shared with TRBD2. The CDR3, as DNA: TGTGCCAGCAGCTCCCCTAGAGGGACTAGCGCGGGGGACAATGAGCAGTTCTTC. The encoded protein is CASSSPRGTSAGDNEQFF.